The T cell receptor beta chain described here comes from a study of shared clonotypes between healthy human individuals. Caucasian adults living in Nashville, Tennessee, provided all samples. In regard to this clone: The antigen is not known.

Assay: immunoSEQ multiplex PCR; the TCRdb copy retains only in-frame clones and omits some. Altogether 2,500,000 or so clones are present, around 94% being singletons, with the ten largest covering roughly 0.14%. Study results and limitations: A reduction in generation probabilities was seen for non-shared clonotypes relative to those shared by all four donors. Clonotype sharing across a few donors was observed for around 4.5% of naive CD4 clonotypes.

The CDR3 loop spans 15 amino acids. The J gene is TRBJ2-3, the V gene TRBV12-1; TRBD2, the D gene given by the table, was not confirmed from the DNA. TRBV12-1 is a recognized pseudogene. The sample taken for sequencing was naive CD4+ T cells sorted from blood. Subset here: CD45RA+ positively selected. This TCR was recovered from a man between 18 and 35 years old in good health. DNA for the CDR3: TGTGCCAGCAGCCCGGAGGCTGGGAGCACAGATACGCAGTATTTT. It encodes CASSPEAGSTDTQYF.